The source of this TCR beta chain is a study of T cells expressing NK-cell markers. Study in general: All TCR beta repertoires analysed originated from sorted CD3+CD56+NKG2C+, CD3+CD56+NKG2C- and CD3+CD56-NKG2C+ T cells. Study outcomes and limitations: Expanded clones of NKG2C+ T cells had an unclear HCMV specificity. As a fraction of CD8+ T cells, dominant NKG2C+ clonotypes reached roughly 1.0-7.0% in a handful of donors.

One entry per CDR3 protein, without DNA, is what TCRdb gives after re-calling the 5' RACE reads. The repertoire table contains 250,000 to 300,000 distinct CDR3 sequences. On this clonotype itself: The antigen remains undetermined.

CDR1 and CDR2 (germline): MNHEY, SVGAGI. The CDR3 is made up of 14 amino acids. Material for sequencing was blood T cells: a sorted CD56 or NKG2C T cell subset, CD4+ or CD8+ T cells, or bulk PBMC T cells (not recorded which). The TCR originated in a man aged 18 to 29 in good health. The V and J genes are TRBV6-5 and TRBJ1-1. CDR3 in amino acids: CASRSALFRTEAFF.